What follows are 10 T cell receptor beta chains derived from one specimen sequenced in a study of shared clonotypes between healthy human individuals. Produced via immunoSEQ multiplex PCR; TCRdb's table is partial and in-frame only. Here the sample spans roughly 2.4 million clones, 90% to 96% being singletons. The sample taken for sequencing was naive CD4+ T cells sorted from blood. The subset is: CD45RA+ positively selected. These receptors all come from a man aged 18 to 29 in good health.

The rearrangement uses TRBV2 and TRBJ2-3, with no clear D. Germline lookup yields CDR1 SNHLY and CDR2 FYNNEI. The CDR3 contains 13 residues. V lost 7 bases and J 4 bases, leaving 12 bases between the germline ends. As DNA, the CDR3 is TGTGCCAGCAAGGTTTCCAGCGCAGATACGCAGTATTTT. Translating gives CASKVSSADTQYF.

The chain has TRBV7-9 and TRBJ2-5, with 9 bases aligning to TRBD2. The CDR3 contains 16 residues. Germline trimming cut 1 base from V and 2 bases from J; bases unmatched to any gene: 5. Germline assignment: CDR1 SEHNR and CDR2 FQNEAQ (reference sequence). CDR3 region: CASSLEVAGEQETQYF. The CDR3 region has the DNA TGTGCCAGCAGCTTAGAGGTAGCGGGGGAGCAAGAGACCCAGTACTTC. Full variable domain (remainder filled in from reference TRBV7-9 and TRBJ2-5): DTGVSQNPRHKITKRGQNVTFRCDPISEHNRLYWYRQTLGQGPEFLTYFQNEAQLEKSRLLSDRFSAERPKGSFSTLEIQRTEQGDSAMYLCASSLEVAGEQETQYFGPGTRLLVL.

CDR3 in amino acids: CASSQEGRLAGAVTQYF. The CDR3 DNA sequence: TGCGCCAGCAGCCAAGAGGGGCGACTAGCGGGAGCGGTTACGCAGTATTTT. The chain joins TRBV4-1 to TRBJ2-3, with 12 positions matching TRBD2. The V segment lost 0 bases and the J segment 8 bases; nucleotides outside the gene matches: 9. The CDR3 loop spans 17 amino acids. CDR1 MGHRA and CDR2 YSYEKL come from the germline V gene.

V and J are TRBV10-3 and TRBJ2-7; 9 positions agree with TRBD1. This CDR3 spans 12 amino acids. Germline loops: CDR1 ENHRY, CDR2 SYGVKD. V trimming: 11 bases; J trimming: 6 bases; junction bases outside the gene matches: 8. As DNA, the CDR3 is TGTGCCGCAACGGGACAGGGAGGCGAGCAGTACTTC. This gives the protein CAATGQGGEQYF.

Worth noting for this clone: At the DNA level, this CDR3 is encoded by other sequences in the same sample as well. The V call is TRBV7-2, the J call TRBJ2-7; D may be TRBD2 (5 bases). With 1 base removed from V and 6 bases from J, the gap between germline ends came to 7 bases. Germline V gene data show CDR1 as SGHTA and CDR2 as FQGNSA. The CDR3 has 12 residues. In DNA, the CDR3 is TGTGCCAGCAGCTTAGGCGGGTCCGAGCAGTACTTC. This encodes CASSLGGSEQYF.

This clone appeared a single time. The V and J genes are TRBV30 and TRBJ1-5; TRBD1 matches 8 bases. The CDR3 runs to 15 residues. V gave up 0 bases and J gave up 4 bases; unmatched junction bases: 5. CDR1 GTSNPN and CDR2 SVGIG come from the germline V gene (reference sequence). The CDR3 is CAWSVSGTGNQPQHF. The CDR3 DNA is TGTGCCTGGAGTGTTTCAGGGACAGGTAATCAGCCCCAGCATTTT.

The chain combines TRBV6-5 with TRBJ2-7, with 7 nucleotides matching TRBD2. CDR1 and CDR2 (germline): MNHEY, SVGAGI. V shed 5 bases, J shed 0 bases, and the junction held 7 bases outside the gene matches. The CDR3 is made up of 15 amino acids. CDR3: CASSRGGANSYEQYF. CDR3 in DNA: TGTGCCAGCAGTCGGGGAGGGGCTAACTCCTACGAGCAGTACTTC.

The V and J genes are TRBV11-3 and TRBJ2-3; D is undetermined. Per germline, CDR1 SGHNT and CDR2 YENEEA. The CDR3 sequence is 13 residues long. V was clipped by 4 bases and J by 7 bases, with 12 bases between them. CDR3 nucleotide sequence: TGTGCCAGCAGCTCCTCCCGGGCAAATACGCAGTATTTT. Amino acids: CASSSSRANTQYF.

The chain carries TRBV7-9 and TRBJ1-2; 8 nucleotides agree with TRBD1. Trimming took 1 base from V and 5 from J; bases not matched to a gene: 3. This CDR3 region has 14 residues. The germline CDR1 and CDR2 sequences are SEHNR and FQNEAQ (reference sequence). CDR3 protein: CASSLETGVYGYTF. The CDR3 DNA reads TGTGCCAGCAGCTTAGAGACAGGGGTGTATGGCTACACCTTC.

The chain uses TRBV7-6 and TRBJ2-7, with a tentative D call TRBD2 (5 bases). The germline gives CDR1 SGHVS, CDR2 FNYEAQ. The V and J ends lost 5 bases and 2 bases respectively, with 16 bases between them. This CDR3 contains 15 residues. CDR3 coding DNA: TGTGCCAGCAGCCCCCATGGAGGTGCCACCTACGAGCAGTACTTC. This codes for CASSPHGGATYEQYF.